A single sample is the source of the 12 T cell receptor beta chains below, sequenced in a study of T cell responses to AZD1222 COVID-19 vaccine. Sequencing was performed with immunoSEQ multiplex PCR; in TCRdb, only in-frame clones are kept and a portion is missing. The sample yields over 150,000 clones, around 90% seen once. This sample comprised peripheral blood, obtained 28 days after the second AZD1222 dose. The receptors here all came from an adult who received the AZD1222 COVID-19 vaccine.

The gene calls are TRBV18 and TRBJ1-3; perhaps TRBD1 as D (6 bases). The CDR3 totals 15 residues. Between the trimmed V and J ends, which lost 3 bases and 0 bases, there was a span of 9 bases. Germline V gene lookup returns CDR1 KGHSH and CDR2 LQKENI. The CDR3, as DNA: TGTGCCAGCTCACCGGGAGGGGGCTCTGGAAACACCATATATTTT. Translated: CASSPGGGSGNTIYF.

The J gene is TRBJ2-7, the V gene TRBV7-9; no clear D gene. The CDR3 spans 12 residues. The germline V and J ends were trimmed by 4 bases and 3 bases, with 7 bases remaining between them. Looked up from germline, CDR1 is SEHNR and CDR2 is FQNEAQ (reference sequence). CDR3 bases: TGTGCCAGCAGCTCAGCCAACTACGAGCAGTACTTC. Translated: CASSSANYEQYF.

The V gene is TRBV18, the J gene TRBJ1-2; D unresolved. The CDR3 runs to 14 residues. Trimming shortened V by 3 bases and J by 1 base, and 9 bases separated the two germline ends. The germline gives CDR1 KGHSH, CDR2 LQKENI. CDR3: CASSPLDVNYGYTF. The CDR3 DNA follows: TGTGCCAGCTCACCGTTGGACGTTAACTATGGCTACACCTTC.

This chain uses TRBV21-1 with TRBJ2-7; the table's D call, TRBD1, was not checked against the DNA. TRBV21-1 corresponds to a pseudogene. The CDR3 is made up of 13 amino acids. DNA of the CDR3: TGTGCCAGCAGCAAAGACAGATCCTACGAGCAGTACTTC. Its protein is CASSKDRSYEQYF.

This clone was counted only a few times. The CDR3 DNA reads as TGTGCCAGCAGGGTGGGGGGGAGGAATTCACCCCTCCACTTT. Encoded protein: CASRVGGRNSPLHF. J is TRBJ1-6 and V is TRBV28, with D perhaps TRBD1 (5 bases). Germline assignment: CDR1 MDHEN and CDR2 SYDVKM. This CDR3 contains 14 residues. The V gene lost 6 bases and the J gene lost 7 bases, with 13 bases spanning the gap.

J is TRBJ1-3 and V is TRBV18; no clear D. This CDR3 region has 13 residues. V lost 3 bases to trimming and J lost 8 bases, with 11 bases between them. The germline V gene encodes CDR1 KGHSH and CDR2 LQKENI. The CDR3 nucleotides are TGTGCCAGCTCACCCCGCCGGGAGGACACCATATATTTT. Residues: CASSPRREDTIYF.

This clone was seen a few times. This chain uses TRBV19 with TRBJ1-5; tentative D call: TRBD1 (6 bases). Trimming removed 8 bases at V and 2 bases at J, with 10 bases between. Germline CDR1 and CDR2: LNHDA and SQIVND (reference sequence). This CDR3 has 13 residues. CDR3 amino acids: CASEGDGNQPQHF. CDR3 nucleotide sequence: TGTGCCAGTGAGGGGGACGGCAATCAGCCCCAGCATTTT.

The chain uses TRBV27 and TRBJ1-6; D call uncertain. Trimming left V 0 bases short and J 0 bases short, with 12 bases between. The CDR3 is 18 residues long. Germline CDR1 reads MNHEY; CDR2 reads SMNVEV (reference sequence). This CDR3 reads CASSLSHEGSSYNSPLHF. The DNA for the CDR3 is TGTGCCAGCAGTTTATCTCACGAAGGGAGCTCCTATAATTCACCCCTCCACTTT.

This chain joins TRBV18 and TRBJ1-3; no definite D call. The ends were cut back, 3 bases at V and 0 bases at J, with 9 bases in the middle. The CDR3 covers 15 residues. Looked up from germline, CDR1 is KGHSH and CDR2 is LQKENI. The CDR3 protein is CASSPLGSSGNTIYF. The CDR3 bases are TGTGCCAGCTCACCCTTGGGAAGCTCTGGAAACACCATATATTTT.

In this sample, this clone turned up once. The CDR3 loop is CASTGTSGDGELFF. Written as DNA, the CDR3 is TGTGCCAGCACGGGGACTAGCGGGGACGGGGAGCTGTTTTTT. The chain recombines TRBV6-6 with TRBJ2-2; 13 bases map to TRBD2. The CDR3 sequence is 14 residues long. Germline V CDR1 and CDR2: MNHNY, SVGAGI (reference sequence). J was trimmed by 7 bases and V by 7 bases; bases with no gene match: 3.

This chain uses TRBV19 with TRBJ1-5; D not resolved. The CDR3 extends over 13 amino acids. Per germline, CDR1 LNHDA and CDR2 SQIVND (reference sequence). The V and J ends lost 5 bases and 7 bases respectively, with 12 bases between them. The CDR3 sequence is CASSEGLPQPQHF. The CDR3 DNA sequence: TGTGCCAGTAGTGAAGGATTACCCCAGCCCCAGCATTTT.

This chain uses TRBV3-1 (or the pseudogene TRBV3-2) with TRBJ1-5, with D perhaps TRBD1 (6 bases). CDR3 length: 15 amino acids. Looked up from germline, CDR1 is LGHDT and CDR2 is YNNKEL (reference sequence). V was clipped by 0 bases and J by 7 bases, with 13 bases between them. This chain's CDR3 is CASSQDSGGGQPQHF. Here the CDR3 DNA reads TGTGCCAGCAGCCAAGATTCGGGGGGGGGCCAGCCCCAGCATTTT.